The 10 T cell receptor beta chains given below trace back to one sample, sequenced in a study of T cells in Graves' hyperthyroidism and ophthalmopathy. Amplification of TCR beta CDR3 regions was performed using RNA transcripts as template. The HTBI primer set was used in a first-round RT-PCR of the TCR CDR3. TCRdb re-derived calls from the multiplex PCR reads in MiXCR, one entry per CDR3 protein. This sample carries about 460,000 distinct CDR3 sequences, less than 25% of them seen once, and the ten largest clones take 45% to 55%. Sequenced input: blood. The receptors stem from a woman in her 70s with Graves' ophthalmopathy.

In nucleotides, the CDR3 is TGTGCCAGCAGTCGGACGGCTGGCACTAATGAAAAACTGTTTTTT. Translated: CASSRTAGTNEKLFF. V usage is TRBV5-5 and J usage is TRBJ1-4; no reliable D call. Trimming cost V 5 bases and J 2 bases, with 13 bases left between them. This CDR3 comprises 15 residues. The germline CDR1 and CDR2 sequences are SGHKS and YYEKEE (reference sequence).

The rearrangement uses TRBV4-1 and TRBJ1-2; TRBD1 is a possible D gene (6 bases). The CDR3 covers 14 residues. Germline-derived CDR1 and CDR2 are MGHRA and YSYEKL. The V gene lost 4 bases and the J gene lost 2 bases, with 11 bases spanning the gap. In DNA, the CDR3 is TGCGCCAGCAGCCCGTTTACAGGGAACTATGGCTACACCTTC. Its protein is CASSPFTGNYGYTF.

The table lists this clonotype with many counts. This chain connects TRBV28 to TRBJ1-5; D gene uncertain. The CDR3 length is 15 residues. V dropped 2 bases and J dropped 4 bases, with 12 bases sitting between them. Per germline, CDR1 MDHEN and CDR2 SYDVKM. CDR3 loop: CASSLGERDNQPQHF. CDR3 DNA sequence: TGTGCCAGCAGTTTAGGGGAAAGGGATAATCAGCCCCAGCATTTT. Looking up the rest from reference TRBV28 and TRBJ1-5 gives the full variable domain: DVKVTQSSRYLVKRTGEKVFLECVQDMDHENMFWYRQDPGLGLRLIYFSYDVKMKEKGDIPEGYSVSREKKERFSLILESASTNQTSMYLCASSLGERDNQPQHFGDGTRLSIL.

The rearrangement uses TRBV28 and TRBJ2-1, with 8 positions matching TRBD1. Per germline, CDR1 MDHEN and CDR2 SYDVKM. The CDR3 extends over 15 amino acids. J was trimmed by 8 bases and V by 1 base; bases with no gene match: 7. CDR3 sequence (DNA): TGTGCCAGCAGTTTATTGGACAGGGTTTCCGATGAGCAGTTCTTC. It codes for CASSLLDRVSDEQFF.

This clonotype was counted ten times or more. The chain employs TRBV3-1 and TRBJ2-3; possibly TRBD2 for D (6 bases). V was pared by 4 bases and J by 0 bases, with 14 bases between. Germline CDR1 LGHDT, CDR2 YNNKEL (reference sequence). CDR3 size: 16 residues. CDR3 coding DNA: TGTGCCAGCAGCCGTTCGCCTAGCGCGAGCACAGATACGCAGTATTTT. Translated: CASSRSPSASTDTQYF.

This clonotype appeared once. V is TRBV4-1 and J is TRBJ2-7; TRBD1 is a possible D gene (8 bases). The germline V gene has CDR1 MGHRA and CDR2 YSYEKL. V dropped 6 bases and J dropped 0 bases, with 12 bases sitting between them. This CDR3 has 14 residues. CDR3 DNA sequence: TGCGCCAGCAGTAACAGGGGGGGCTCCTACGAGCAGTACTTC. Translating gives CASSNRGGSYEQYF.

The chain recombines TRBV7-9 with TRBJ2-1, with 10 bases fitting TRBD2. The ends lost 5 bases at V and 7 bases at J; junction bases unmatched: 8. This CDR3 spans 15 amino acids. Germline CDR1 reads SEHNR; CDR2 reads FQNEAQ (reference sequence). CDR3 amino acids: CASSLSAGGPNEQFF. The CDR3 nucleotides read TGTGCCAGCAGCCTGTCAGCGGGAGGGCCGAATGAGCAGTTCTTC.

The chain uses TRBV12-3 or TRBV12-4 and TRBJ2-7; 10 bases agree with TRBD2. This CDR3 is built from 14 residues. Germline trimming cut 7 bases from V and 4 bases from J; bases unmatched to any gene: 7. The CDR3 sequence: CASTPSGSRYEQYF. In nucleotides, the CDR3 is TGTGCCAGCACCCCTAGCGGGAGTAGGTACGAGCAGTACTTC.

The DNA of the CDR3 is TGCGCCAGCAGCGGTACTAGCGGGAGTTTAGACAATGAGCAGTTCTTC. Amino acids: CASSGTSGSLDNEQFF. The chain couples TRBV5-1 to TRBJ2-1; TRBD2 matches 11 bases. Germline CDR1 and CDR2: SGHRS and YFSETQ. V shed 4 bases, J shed 5 bases, and the junction held 8 bases outside the gene matches. This CDR3 is 16 amino acids long.

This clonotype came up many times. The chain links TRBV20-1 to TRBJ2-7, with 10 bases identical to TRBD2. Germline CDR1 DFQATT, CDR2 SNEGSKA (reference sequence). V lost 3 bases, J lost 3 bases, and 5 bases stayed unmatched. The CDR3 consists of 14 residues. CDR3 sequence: CSARNLAGDYEQYF. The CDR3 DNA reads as TGCAGTGCTAGGAACCTAGCGGGAGACTACGAGCAGTACTTC.